These T cell receptor beta chains were read from a single sample in a study of shared clonotypes between healthy human individuals. Clones were sequenced by immunoSEQ multiplex PCR, and TCRdb holds only the in-frame ones, with some missing. Of about 2.1 million clones in the sample, more than 85% were seen once. Sequences were obtained from naive CD8+ T cells from PBMCs. The source is a man in his late teens or twenties in good health. Some clones in this sample may be carry-over from other donors' samples. CDR3s include the opening cysteine and the closing phenylalanine or tryptophan. Each record gives: V gene, CDR3 protein.

TRBV27 | CASSLFPRENTEAFF
TRBV28 | CASMTSAGEETQYF
TRBV30 | CAWSNPGTASQPQHF
TRBV7-9 | CASSLLLGDTQYF
TRBV5-6 | CASSLGWGTDTQYF
TRBV15 | CATSGGQGFTDTQYF
TRBV4-1 | CASSQVKGQGFNTEAFF
TRBV29-1 | CSVEGEGGNYGYTF
TRBV5-1 | CASSEFGSNYEQYF
TRBV7-9 | CASSLSFETPNNEQFF
TRBV19 | CASRSRDLAGEQFF
TRBV4-1 | CASSQEGLPNSPLHF
TRBV27 | CASSSGTSGGNEQFF
TRBV9 | CASSAHRGGPYEQYF
TRBV29-1 | CSVYGTGNNYEQYF
TRBV27 | CASSLSLGDSMNTEAFF
TRBV29-1 | CSVGRGLATDTQYF
TRBV5-6 | CASSLGQGSYGYTF
TRBV28 | CASSTKLQGPSYEQYF
TRBV7-3 | CASSRLRGQYNEQFF